The entry below describes one TCR beta chain. This sample stems from a study of blood T cells in healthy people across ages. For the second PCR, which ran for about 7 to 11 cycles, a sample-barcoded 5' primer and a J-beta primer mix were used. All samples yielded 3 million or more CDR3-containing paired-end reads. TCRdb reprocessed the 5' RACE reads via MiXCR and lists one record per CDR3 protein. Of 700,000 to 900,000 distinct CDR3 sequences in the sample, around half are singletons; the top ten hold approximately 40%. The sample was blood. The sequence derives from a man older than 75 in good health.

The DNA of the CDR3 is TGTGCCACCAGCACTGATCCGGGAGCCACGTACATTCAGTACTTC. As protein: CATSTDPGATYIQYF. The chain couples TRBV15 to TRBJ2-4; possibly TRBD2 for D (6 bases). The CDR3 totals 15 residues. CDR1 is LNHNV, CDR2 YYDKDF, per germline (reference sequence). V shed 4 bases and J shed 8 bases, with 18 bases lying between them.